The present T cell receptor (beta chain) was sequenced within a study of blood T cells in healthy people across ages. Across the study: Capturing about one barcoded beta molecule per two T cells was achieved by template switching.

V was trimmed by 3 bases and J by 1 base, leaving 9 bases between them. Germline CDR1 is MDHEN and CDR2 is SYDVKM. This CDR3 is built from 14 residues. The authors ran a second PCR of 7 to 11 cycles using a sample-barcoded 5' primer and a J-beta primer mix. TCRdb called the 5' RACE reads again in MiXCR, with one record for every CDR3 protein. The table has roughly 900,000 distinct CDR3 sequences, roughly 52% seen once; the top ten hold roughly 12%. This clonotype was recorded a few times. J is TRBJ2-5 and V is TRBV28, with D possibly TRBD1 on 5 matching bases. The sample comprised blood. The TCR comes from a man aged 25-45 years in good health. CDR3 region: CASSLFQGQETQYF. As DNA, the CDR3 is TGTGCCAGCAGTTTGTTCCAGGGCCAAGAGACCCAGTACTTC.